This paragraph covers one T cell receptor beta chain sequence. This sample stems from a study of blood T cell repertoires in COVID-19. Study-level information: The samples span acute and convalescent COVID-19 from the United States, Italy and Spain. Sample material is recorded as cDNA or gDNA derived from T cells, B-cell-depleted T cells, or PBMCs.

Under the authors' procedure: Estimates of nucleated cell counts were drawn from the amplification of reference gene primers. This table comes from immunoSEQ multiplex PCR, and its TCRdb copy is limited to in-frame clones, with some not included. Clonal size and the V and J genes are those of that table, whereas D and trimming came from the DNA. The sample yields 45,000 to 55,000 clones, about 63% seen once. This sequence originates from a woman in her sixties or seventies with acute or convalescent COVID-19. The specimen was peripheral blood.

The CDR3 region has the DNA TGTGCCTGGAGTCCCGGGACAGTGTCCTACGAGCAGTACTTC. This gives the protein CAWSPGTVSYEQYF. The gene calls are TRBV30 and TRBJ2-7; 7 bases are shared with TRBD1. Germline CDR1 is GTSNPN and CDR2 is SVGIG (reference sequence). This CDR3 has 14 amino acids. With V trimmed by 2 bases and J by 1 base, 5 bases remained unmatched.